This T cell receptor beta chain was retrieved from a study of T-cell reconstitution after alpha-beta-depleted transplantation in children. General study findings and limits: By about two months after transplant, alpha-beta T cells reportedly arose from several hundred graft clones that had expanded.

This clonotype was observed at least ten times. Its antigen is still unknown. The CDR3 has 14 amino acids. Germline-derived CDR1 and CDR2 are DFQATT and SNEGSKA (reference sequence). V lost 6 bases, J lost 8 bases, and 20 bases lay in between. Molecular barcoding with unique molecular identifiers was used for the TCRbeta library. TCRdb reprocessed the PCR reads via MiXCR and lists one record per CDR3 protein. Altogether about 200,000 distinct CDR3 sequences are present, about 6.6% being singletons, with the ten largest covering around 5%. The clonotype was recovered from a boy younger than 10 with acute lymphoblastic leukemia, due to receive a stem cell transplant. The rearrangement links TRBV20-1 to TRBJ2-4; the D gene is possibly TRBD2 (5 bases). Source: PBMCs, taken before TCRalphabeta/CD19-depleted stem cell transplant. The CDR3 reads CSAATLGSTDIQYF. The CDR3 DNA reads TGCAGTGCGGCTACCCTGGGGAGTACGGACATTCAGTACTTC.